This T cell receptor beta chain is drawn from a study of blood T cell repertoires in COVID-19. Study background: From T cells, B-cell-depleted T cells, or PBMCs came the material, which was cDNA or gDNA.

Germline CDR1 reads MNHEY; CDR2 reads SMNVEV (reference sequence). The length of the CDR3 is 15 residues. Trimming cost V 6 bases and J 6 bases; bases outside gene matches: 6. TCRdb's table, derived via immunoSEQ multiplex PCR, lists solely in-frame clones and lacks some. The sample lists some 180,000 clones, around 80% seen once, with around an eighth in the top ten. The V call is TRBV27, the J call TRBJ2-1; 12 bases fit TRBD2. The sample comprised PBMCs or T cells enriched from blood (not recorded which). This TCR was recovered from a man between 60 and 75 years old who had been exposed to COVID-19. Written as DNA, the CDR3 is TGTGCCAGCAGGCTAGCGGGAGGGCGGGGCAATGAGCAGTTCTTC. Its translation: CASRLAGGRGNEQFF.